These T cell receptor beta chains were read from a single sample in a study of shared clonotypes between healthy human individuals. TCRdb's table, derived via immunoSEQ multiplex PCR, lists solely in-frame clones and lacks some. Counted here are 2,500,000 or so clones, approximately 90% occurring once; the ten biggest clones make up over 0.12%. The sample taken for sequencing was naive CD4+ T cells sorted from blood. Receptors originate from a man younger than 35 in good health. Each CDR3 is given with its conserved first and last residue. Each record gives: CDR3 DNA, CDR3 protein, J gene, clone size, D gene, V gene. D genes are given only for firm matches. Size is omitted from some rows. Given values are once, few, many or a class for expanded clones.

DNA: TGTGCCAGCAGCCCCCGGACAGGGTACTACGAGCAGTACTTC
CDR3: CASSPRTGYYEQYF
J: TRBJ2-7
size: NA
D: TRBD1
V: TRBV7-9

DNA: TGTGCCAGCAGTTTATCGGCCGGGGGGACCCAGTACTTC
CDR3: CASSLSAGGTQYF
J: TRBJ2-5
size: NA
D: NA
V: TRBV27

DNA: TGTGCCAGCAGTGAACCTACAGGGGGCAATCAGCCCCAGCATTTT
CDR3: CASSEPTGGNQPQHF
J: TRBJ1-5
size: once
D: TRBD1
V: TRBV6-1

DNA: TGTGCCATCAGTGAGTGGCAGGGCAACATTCAGTACTTC
CDR3: CAISEWQGNIQYF
J: TRBJ2-4
size: once
D: NA
V: TRBV10-3

DNA: TGTGCCAGCAGAGCCAGGGCCCTACCCCTGGGTTCACCCCTCCACTTT
CDR3: CASRARALPLGSPLHF
J: TRBJ1-6
size: NA
D: NA
V: TRBV6-6

DNA: TGTGCCAGTAGTAGAGACTACAGGGGAGCCTACGAGCAGTACTTC
CDR3: CASSRDYRGAYEQYF
J: TRBJ2-7
size: NA
D: TRBD1
V: TRBV19

DNA: TGTGCCAGCAGTTCCGGGGGGGCCCAAAGCATTCAGTACTTC
CDR3: CASSSGGAQSIQYF
J: TRBJ2-4
size: NA
D: TRBD2
V: TRBV6-5

DNA: TGTGCCAGCAGCGTAGGTTCGGCCAAAAACATTCAGTACTTC
CDR3: CASSVGSAKNIQYF
J: TRBJ2-4
size: NA
D: NA
V: TRBV9

DNA: TGTGCCAGCTTCGTAGGACAGGGCAATTCACCCCTCCACTTT
CDR3: CASFVGQGNSPLHF
J: TRBJ1-6
size: NA
D: TRBD1
V: TRBV6-6

DNA: TGTGCCTGGAGTGTACTAGGGGGGCAGCCCTATAATTCACCCCTCCACTTT
CDR3: CAWSVLGGQPYNSPLHF
J: TRBJ1-6
size: NA
D: NA
V: TRBV30

DNA: TGCGCCAGCAGCACACAGGGAGACAATGAGCAGTTCTTC
CDR3: CASSTQGDNEQFF
J: TRBJ2-1
size: NA
D: NA
V: TRBV5-1

DNA: TGTGCCAGCAGCTTACAGACTAGCGGGAGCTCCTACGAGCAGTACTTC
CDR3: CASSLQTSGSSYEQYF
J: TRBJ2-7
size: NA
D: TRBD2
V: TRBV11-2

DNA: TGCGCCAGCAGCCTCGGACAGGGGTTACCTGAAGCTTTCTTT
CDR3: CASSLGQGLPEAFF
J: TRBJ1-1
size: NA
D: TRBD1
V: TRBV4-3

DNA: TGTGCCAGCAGCGTAGAGGCAGCCTCTGGAAACACCATATATTTT
CDR3: CASSVEAASGNTIYF
J: TRBJ1-3
size: NA
D: NA
V: TRBV9

DNA: TGTGCCTGGAGTGTACGAAGGGGCTACACCTTC
CDR3: CAWSVRRGYTF
J: TRBJ1-2
size: NA
D: NA
V: TRBV30

DNA: TGTGCCAGCAGGGGACAGGGGCTAGTCTATGGCTACACCTTC
CDR3: CASRGQGLVYGYTF
J: TRBJ1-2
size: NA
D: TRBD1
V: TRBV5-6

DNA: TGTGCCAGCAGCCCCACCGGACTAGCGGGAATCTATGAGCAGTTCTTC
CDR3: CASSPTGLAGIYEQFF
J: TRBJ2-1
size: NA
D: TRBD2
V: TRBV4-2

DNA: TGTGCCAGCAGTGATGGGTTAAGACAGCCCCAGCATTTT
CDR3: CASSDGLRQPQHF
J: TRBJ1-5
size: few
D: NA
V: TRBV6-1

DNA: TGTGCCAGCTCACCGAGGACAGGGGATACTGAAGCTTTCTTT
CDR3: CASSPRTGDTEAFF
J: TRBJ1-1
size: NA
D: TRBD1
V: TRBV18